The 25 T cell receptor beta chains reported below all come from one sample, sequenced in a study of cytomegalovirus exposure and HLA in healthy donors. PCR primers comprised 60 Vbeta and 13 Jbeta primers. Clones were read by immunoSEQ multiplex PCR, and TCRdb kept only the in-frame ones, dropping some. The data show hundreds of thousands of clones, roughly four fifths seen once. Sequenced: PBMCs. The receptor set was obtained from a girl aged 5-17 years in good health and CMV-seronegative.

The V and J genes are TRBV5-1 and TRBJ2-7; D is unresolved. With 2 bases removed from V and 6 bases from J, the gap between germline ends came to 6 bases. CDR1 SGHRS and CDR2 YFSETQ come from the germline V gene. The CDR3 contains 11 residues. The CDR3 sequence is CASSLNGEQYF. CDR3 nucleotides: TGCGCCAGCAGCTTAAACGGCGAGCAGTACTTC.

The V and J genes are TRBV6-1 and TRBJ2-7; 9 bases map to TRBD1. The CDR3 runs to 15 residues. In germline, CDR1 is MNHNS, CDR2 SASEGT. With V trimmed by 2 bases and J by 1 base, 3 bases remained unmatched. The DNA of the CDR3 is TGTGCCAGCAGTGAACGGACAGGGGCGTCCTACGAGCAGTACTTC. As protein: CASSERTGASYEQYF.

This chain links TRBV29-1 with TRBJ1-1, with 8 bases aligning to TRBD1. V lost 2 bases to trimming and J lost 1 base; unmatched junction nucleotides: 6. This CDR3 spans 15 amino acids. Germline assignment: CDR1 SQVTM and CDR2 ANQGSEA. CDR3 sequence: CSVERDRRWNTEAFF. CDR3 in DNA: TGCAGCGTTGAAAGGGACAGGAGATGGAACACTGAAGCTTTCTTT.

CDR3 in DNA: TGTGCCAGCAGCTTAACGACTAGCGGGGGGGGGAATGAGCAGTTCTTC. Translating it yields CASSLTTSGGGNEQFF. This chain uses TRBV7-3 with TRBJ2-1; 14 bases agree with TRBD2. Per germline, CDR1 SGHTA and CDR2 FQGTGA. V lost 0 bases, J lost 7 bases, and 2 bases stayed unmatched. The CDR3 is made up of 16 amino acids.

The gene calls are TRBV28 and TRBJ1-2, with TRBD1 as a possible D gene (6 bases). Trimming removed 6 bases at V and 8 bases at J, with 19 bases between. The CDR3 extends over 14 amino acids. Germline V gene data show CDR1 as MDHEN and CDR2 as SYDVKM. The chain's CDR3 is CASSIGQGSGGYTF. Here the CDR3 DNA reads TGTGCCAGCAGCATAGGGCAGGGGTCGGGAGGCTACACCTTC.

J is TRBJ2-6 and V is TRBV4-1, with a weak D call TRBD1 (6 bases). The CDR3 covers 17 residues. Germline CDR1 MGHRA, CDR2 YSYEKL. The V and J ends lost 1 base and 0 bases respectively, with 10 bases between them. For the CDR3, the DNA is TGCGCCAGCAGCCAAGCCCAGGGGAGCTCTGGGGCCAACGTCCTGACTTTC. This sequence encodes CASSQAQGSSGANVLTF.

V usage is TRBV5-1 and J usage is TRBJ1-2; D not resolved. This CDR3 region has 14 residues. V dropped 0 bases and J dropped 4 bases, with 10 bases sitting between them. Germline loops: CDR1 SGHRS, CDR2 YFSETQ. The CDR3 DNA sequence: TGCGCCAGCAGCTTGGCCCCGGAGGCCTATGGCTACACCTTC. Residues: CASSLAPEAYGYTF.

The V gene is TRBV20-1, the J gene TRBJ2-5; D is uncertain. V was shortened by 5 bases and J by 3 bases, with 4 bases between the two germline ends. Germline V CDR1 and CDR2: DFQATT, SNEGSKA (reference sequence). The CDR3 extends over 10 amino acids. CDR3 nucleotide sequence: TGCAGTGCTTTAGAAGAGACCCAGTACTTC. Protein: CSALEETQYF.

The gene calls are TRBV10-1 and TRBJ2-1; 9 nucleotides agree with TRBD1. The CDR3 covers 15 residues. Germline values: CDR1 WNHNN, CDR2 SYGVQD (reference sequence). The junction had 3 bases not matched to a gene; V was cut back by 2 bases and J by 4 bases. CDR3 nucleotide sequence: TGCGCCAGCAGTGAGCGGGACAGGGCTTACAATGAGCAGTTCTTC. It specifies CASSERDRAYNEQFF.

The rearrangement links TRBV19 to TRBJ2-7, with TRBD2 as a possible D gene (5 bases). Trimming shortened V by 3 bases and J by 6 bases, and 18 bases separated the two germline ends. The CDR3 loop spans 15 amino acids. Germline V CDR1 and CDR2: LNHDA, SQIVND (reference sequence). DNA of the CDR3: TGTGCCAGTAGTATTAATCTCGGGAAATGGGGCGAGCAGTACTTC. Translation gives CASSINLGKWGEQYF.

The rearrangement joins TRBV27 to TRBJ2-3, with a possible D match to TRBD1 (5 bases). CDR3 length equals 17 residues. The V gene lost 4 bases and the J gene lost 1 base, with 18 bases spanning the gap. Looked up from germline, CDR1 is MNHEY and CDR2 is SMNVEV (reference sequence). The CDR3 loop reads CASSSSPGFGGTDTQYF. The CDR3 bases are TGTGCCAGCAGTTCGTCGCCAGGGTTCGGAGGCACAGATACGCAGTATTTT.

This clone was counted once. This sequence joins TRBV28 and TRBJ2-3; the match to TRBD2 covers 11 bases. This CDR3 contains 15 residues. V gave up 5 bases and J gave up 4 bases; unmatched junction bases: 5. Germline V lookup: CDR1 MDHEN, CDR2 SYDVKM. The CDR3 is CASSASGRWADTQYF. The CDR3 DNA is TGTGCCAGCAGTGCTAGCGGGAGGTGGGCAGATACGCAGTATTTT.

The genes are TRBV7-9 and TRBJ2-3; 8 bases match TRBD2. CDR3 size: 17 residues. The germline V gene encodes CDR1 SEHNR and CDR2 FQNEAQ (reference sequence). V was clipped by 4 bases and J by 2 bases; unmatched bases: 11. The CDR3 DNA follows: TGTGCCAGCAGCTCCGTGAACGGGGGGGCATCCACAGATACGCAGTATTTT. Translated, it gives CASSSVNGGASTDTQYF.

The V and J genes are TRBV10-3 and TRBJ1-1; a weak D match, TRBD1 (6 bases). Germline CDR1 and CDR2: ENHRY and SYGVKD. V was pared by 6 bases and J by 2 bases, with 16 bases between. The CDR3 totals 15 residues. CDR3 sequence reads: CAIRANRDYNTEAFF. The CDR3 coding sequence is TGTGCCATCAGGGCAAACAGGGACTACAACACTGAAGCTTTCTTT.

This chain connects TRBV4-1 to TRBJ2-3, with TRBD1 matching 7 bases. The CDR3 extends over 18 amino acids. Germline V gives CDR1 MGHRA, CDR2 YSYEKL. With 1 base clipped from V and 2 bases from J, the junction kept 12 bases outside the gene matches. CDR3 in DNA: TGCGCCAGCAGCCAAGTCCCAACTCGGGACAGAGTCACAGATACGCAGTATTTT. Residues: CASSQVPTRDRVTDTQYF.

The J gene is TRBJ2-1, the V gene TRBV2, with no clear D. Trimming took off 6 bases at V and 8 bases at J, with 8 bases between the two ends. CDR1 and CDR2 (germline): SNHLY, FYNNEI. The CDR3 is made up of 11 amino acids. CDR3 loop: CASRSSDEQFF. Here the CDR3 DNA reads TGTGCCAGCAGATCATCGGATGAGCAGTTCTTC.

The genes are TRBV27 and TRBJ2-7; 8 bases map to TRBD1. The CDR3 is 17 amino acids. Per germline, CDR1 MNHEY and CDR2 SMNVEV (reference sequence). V was clipped by 2 bases and J by 7 bases; unmatched bases: 16. The CDR3 DNA sequence: TGTGCCAGCAGTTTAATGCCCCCGTGGCAGGGGGCGCGAGAGCAGTACTTC. Residues: CASSLMPPWQGAREQYF.

This clone was picked up one time. The chain carries TRBV28 and TRBJ1-4; a weak D match, TRBD1 (5 bases). Trimming removed 4 bases at V and 6 bases at J, with 15 bases between. Germline V gene sequence: CDR1 MDHEN, CDR2 SYDVKM. The CDR3 runs 15 residues. The DNA for the CDR3 is TGTGCCAGCAGTTCACCGGGGGGGAAACATGAAAAACTGTTTTTT. Translating gives CASSSPGGKHEKLFF.

This chain's CDR3 is CASSPGQDYGYTF. For the CDR3, the DNA is TGCGCCAGCAGTCCCGGACAGGACTATGGCTACACCTTC. This sequence joins TRBV5-1 and TRBJ1-2; 7 bases map to TRBD1. After removal of 5 bases from V and 3 bases from J, the junction contained 4 bases not matched to a gene. The V gene's germline CDR1 is SGHRS and CDR2 YFSETQ. The CDR3 sequence is 13 residues long.

This chain joins TRBV7-3 and TRBJ2-2; TRBD1 matches 7 bases. The CDR3 contains 16 residues. J gave up 1 base and V 5 bases, and 7 bases lay outside the gene matches. Germline lookup yields CDR1 SGHTA and CDR2 FQGTGA. The CDR3 is CASSPPGQENTGELFF. As DNA, the CDR3 is TGTGCCAGCAGCCCACCCGGACAGGAGAACACCGGGGAGCTGTTTTTT.

The J gene is TRBJ1-1, the V gene TRBV29-1; no clear D gene. Germline CDR1 is SQVTM and CDR2 is ANQGSEA. CDR3 length: 12 residues. With 1 base removed from V and 3 bases from J, the gap between germline ends came to 6 bases. The CDR3 loop is CSVEGQYTEAFF. For the CDR3, the DNA is TGCAGCGTTGAAGGCCAGTACACTGAAGCTTTCTTT.

The chain links TRBV19 to TRBJ2-1, with TRBD2 matching over 14 bases. Germline V gene lookup returns CDR1 LNHDA and CDR2 SQIVND (reference sequence). V lost 3 bases to trimming and J lost 8 bases; unmatched junction nucleotides: 6. CDR3 length: 16 residues. The CDR3 coding sequence is TGTGCCAGTAGTATGGGACTAGCGGGGGTTTTGGATGAGCAGTTCTTC. This gives the protein CASSMGLAGVLDEQFF. Looking up the rest from reference TRBV19 and TRBJ2-1 gives the full variable domain: DGGITQSPKYLFRKEGQNVTLSCEQNLNHDAMYWYRQDPGQGLRLIYYSQIVNDFQKGDIAEGYSVSREKKESFPLTVTSAQKNPTAFYLCASSMGLAGVLDEQFFGPGTRLTVL.

The chain joins TRBV19 to TRBJ1-2, with D possibly matching TRBD1 (5 bases). Trimming shortened V by 5 bases and J by 4 bases, and 11 bases separated the two germline ends. Germline V gene sequence: CDR1 LNHDA, CDR2 SQIVND (reference sequence). The CDR3 totals 13 residues. CDR3 sequence reads: CASSAQGGYGYTF. For the CDR3, the DNA is TGTGCCAGTAGTGCGCAGGGAGGCTATGGCTACACCTTC.

V and J are TRBV28 and TRBJ1-1; D is perhaps TRBD1 (5 bases). V was cut by 7 bases and J by 0 bases, with 15 bases left in between. CDR3 length equals 15 residues. The germline CDR1 and CDR2 sequences are MDHEN and SYDVKM. CDR3 in amino acids: CASTDRSPLNTEAFF. Here the CDR3 DNA reads TGTGCCAGCACCGACAGATCCCCCTTGAACACTGAAGCTTTCTTT.

The chain combines TRBV29-1 with TRBJ2-1, with 10 bases fitting TRBD2. J gave up 4 bases and V 6 bases, and 3 bases lay outside the gene matches. This CDR3 comprises 13 residues. Germline-derived CDR1 and CDR2 are SQVTM and ANQGSEA. CDR3 DNA sequence: TGCAGCGTGGAGCGGGGGGGGTACAATGAGCAGTTCTTC. Protein product: CSVERGGYNEQFF.